These 5 T cell receptor beta chains share one sample of origin, sequenced in a study of blood T cell repertoires in COVID-19. Repertoires were generated with immunoSEQ multiplex PCR, while TCRdb's copy carries only in-frame clones and drops some. Here the sample spans 55,000 to 75,000 clones, about 80% being singletons. The source material was peripheral blood. These receptors all come from a man aged 65 to 79 who had recovered from COVID-19.

This chain connects TRBV28 to TRBJ1-2, with 9 bases lining up with TRBD1. Germline-derived CDR1 and CDR2 are MDHEN and SYDVKM. V dropped 5 bases and J dropped 8; count of bases not matched to a gene: 6. The CDR3 sequence is 13 residues long. The CDR3 sequence is CASSLQGAGGYTF. The CDR3 nucleotides read TGTGCCAGCAGTCTACAGGGGGCGGGCGGCTACACCTTC.

The J gene is TRBJ2-3, the V gene TRBV7-8, with 7 bases that match TRBD2. In germline, CDR1 is SGHVS, CDR2 FQNEAQ. Germline trimming cut 5 bases from V and 0 bases from J; bases unmatched to any gene: 23. The CDR3 is 21 amino acids. The CDR3 loop reads CASSRVGTTGRHSTSTDTQYF. The CDR3 DNA follows: TGTGCCAGCAGCCGAGTCGGGACTACAGGCCGGCATTCCACTAGCACAGATACGCAGTATTTT.

V is TRBV5-4 and J is TRBJ2-7; tentatively, D is TRBD1 (6 bases). Trimming took 4 bases from V and 4 from J, leaving 12 bases between them. CDR3 length equals 13 residues. Germline V gene sequence: CDR1 SGHNT, CDR2 YYREEE (reference sequence). The CDR3 DNA sequence: TGTGCCAGCAGCCCGGGACATAATTACGAGCAGTACTTC. It specifies CASSPGHNYEQYF.

The rearrangement links TRBV28 to TRBJ2-5; 7 nucleotides align to TRBD2. The CDR3 runs to 15 residues. Germline-derived CDR1 and CDR2 are MDHEN and SYDVKM. Trimming removed 1 base from V and 4 bases from J; junction bases left unmatched: 6. The CDR3, as DNA: TGTGCCAGCAGTTTATCCCTCGGGAGGAGAGAGACCCAGTACTTC. It translates to CASSLSLGRRETQYF.

The chain is built from TRBV5-6 and TRBJ2-5; 12 bases fit TRBD1. V lost 4 bases and J lost 5; bases outside the gene matches: 6. The CDR3 contains 15 residues. The germline gives CDR1 SGHDT, CDR2 YYEEEE. CDR3 DNA sequence: TGTGCCAGCAGCCCCGGGACAGGGGGCTTGGAGACCCAGTACTTC. Translating it yields CASSPGTGGLETQYF.